This entry concerns a single T cell receptor beta chain. These data belong to a study of long-term antiretroviral therapy in people with HIV. Germline V lookup: CDR1 LNHDA, CDR2 SQIVND (reference sequence). Deletions cut 4 bases from V and 2 bases from J, with 12 bases between. CDR3 length equals 14 residues. The immunoSEQ assay was v3.0, run at survey level. Clones were read by immunoSEQ multiplex PCR, and TCRdb kept only the in-frame ones, dropping some. The table has 25,000 to 40,000 clones, nearly 90% seen once. The chain employs TRBV19 and TRBJ2-7; tentative D call: TRBD1 (6 bases). This sample comprised unsorted PBMCs, obtained 1.1 years after starting antiretroviral therapy. This receptor was obtained from a man between 18 and 29 years old with HIV. CDR3 loop: CASSTTGTAYEQYF. DNA for the CDR3: TGTGCCAGTAGTACTACAGGGACCGCCTACGAGCAGTACTTC.